These 8 T cell receptor beta chains originate from one sample sequenced in a study of response to subunit inactivated influenza vaccine. TCRdb reprocessed the RT-PCR reads with MiXCR, giving one entry per CDR3 protein. The sample includes fewer than 750,000 distinct CDR3 sequences, around 15% of them seen just once. The sample in question was PBMCs from blood, obtained 11 to 12 days after vaccination. These receptors came from a man aged 50-60 years who received an inactivated influenza vaccine.

This clonotype was detected a few times. The chain joins TRBV20-1 to TRBJ2-3, with 9 bases aligning to TRBD2. Looked up from germline, CDR1 is DFQATT and CDR2 is SNEGSKA (reference sequence). CDR3 length: 16 residues. J lost 1 base, V lost 0 bases, and 5 bases had no gene match. CDR3 in amino acids: CSARDFAGGRTDTQYF. CDR3 DNA sequence: TGCAGTGCTAGAGACTTCGCGGGGGGGCGCACAGATACGCAGTATTTT.

This clonotype was found a few times. The chain has TRBV7-9 and TRBJ2-3, with D perhaps assigned TRBD1 or TRBD2 (5 bases each). V lost 1 base, J lost 4 bases, and 15 bases lay in between. CDR1 and CDR2 from the germline V gene are SEHNR and FQNEAQ (reference sequence). The CDR3 totals 16 residues. The DNA of the CDR3 is TGTGCCAGCAGCTTAGGTGGGACCCGCGACTCAGATACGCAGTATTTT. Translating it yields CASSLGGTRDSDTQYF. The whole variable domain, remainder taken from reference TRBV7-9 and TRBJ2-3, is DTGVSQNPRHKITKRGQNVTFRCDPISEHNRLYWYRQTLGQGPEFLTYFQNEAQLEKSRLLSDRFSAERPKGSFSTLEIQRTEQGDSAMYLCASSLGGTRDSDTQYFGPGTRLTVL.

This clonotype was counted a few times. The V gene is TRBV4-1, the J gene TRBJ2-1, with D tentatively TRBD1 (6 bases). The CDR3 runs to 18 residues. The V gene's germline CDR1 is MGHRA and CDR2 YSYEKL. V lost 1 base and J 1 base, leaving 17 bases between the germline ends. The CDR3: CASSQAGVQGRSYNEQFF. CDR3 bases: TGCGCCAGCAGCCAAGCAGGGGTTCAGGGAAGATCCTACAATGAGCAGTTCTTC.

The V and J genes are TRBV6-2 or TRBV6-3 and TRBJ2-1; 10 bases map to TRBD1. V shed 7 bases and J 5 bases; nucleotides not matched to a gene: 14. The CDR3 is made up of 17 amino acids. The germline gives CDR1 MNHEY, CDR2 SVGEGT. The CDR3 nucleotides are TGTGCCAGCAATGGGTGGTGGACAGGGGGAGCAAACAATGAGCAGTTCTTC. This encodes CASNGWWTGGANNEQFF.

This chain connects TRBV7-6 to TRBJ2-3, with D perhaps TRBD2 (6 bases). This CDR3 has 16 amino acids. V was trimmed by 1 base and J by 6 bases, leaving 17 bases between them. CDR1 and CDR2 from the germline V gene are SGHVS and FNYEAQ. As DNA, the CDR3 is TGTGCCAGCAGCTTAGGAGATAGCGGAAAGACGGATACGCAGTATTTT. This codes for CASSLGDSGKTDTQYF.

There are a few counts of this clonotype. This chain joins TRBV5-1 and TRBJ2-7, with D tentatively TRBD1 (5 bases). There are 14 residues in the CDR3. V was trimmed by 4 bases and J by 4 bases, leaving 15 bases between them. Germline lookup yields CDR1 SGHRS and CDR2 YFSETQ. In DNA form, the CDR3 reads TGCGCCAGCAGCCCTACCGACAGAAAATACGAGCAGTACTTC. Translated, it gives CASSPTDRKYEQYF. The full variable domain, rest sourced from reference TRBV5-1 and TRBJ2-7, is KAGVTQTPRYLIKTRGQQVTLSCSPISGHRSVSWYQQTPGQGLQFLFEYFSETQRNKGNFPGRFSGRQFSNSRSEMNVSTLELGDSALYLCASSPTDRKYEQYFGPGTRLTVT.

This clonotype has a handful of counts. The chain employs TRBV20-1 and TRBJ2-7, with 11 bases lining up with TRBD2. Trimming at V came to 3 bases and at J to 1 base, leaving 11 bases not matched to a gene. The CDR3 runs to 17 residues. The germline V gene has CDR1 DFQATT and CDR2 SNEGSKA (reference sequence). The CDR3 DNA sequence: TGCAGTGCTAGCACAATAACCGGGACTAGCGGATCCTACGAGCAGTACTTC. It yields the protein CSASTITGTSGSYEQYF.

The CDR3 spells CASRGPGQPLAKNIQYF. CDR3 bases: TGTGCCAGCAGGGGACCGGGACAGCCTCTAGCCAAAAACATTCAGTACTTC. The chain joins TRBV12-3 or TRBV12-4 to TRBJ2-4; 7 bases align to TRBD1. The trim removed 6 bases at V and 0 bases at J, leaving 11 bases unmatched. The CDR3 has 17 amino acids.